This paragraph reports one T cell receptor beta chain. Source study methods: From reference gene primer amplification, estimates of nucleated cell counts were derived. Assay used: immunoSEQ multiplex PCR; TCRdb lists only in-frame clones, some missing. The DNA gave D and trimming, while V, J and clone size come from that table. The sample records 25,000 to 35,000 clones, around nine tenths being singletons. The data originate from a study of blood T cell repertoires in COVID-19. Looking at the study overall: Samples representing acute and convalescent COVID-19 were sourced from the United States, Italy and Spain. T cells, B-cell-depleted T cells, or PBMCs provided the cDNA or gDNA that served as material.

Per germline, CDR1 GTSNPN and CDR2 SVGIG (reference sequence). The J segment lost 3 bases and the V segment lost 0 bases, leaving 6 bases of the junction unmatched. The CDR3 extends over 15 amino acids. The sequenced sample was peripheral blood. This clonotype was obtained from a human donor in a cohort sampled during active COVID-19. The V gene is TRBV30, the J gene TRBJ2-7; the match to TRBD2 covers 9 bases. The CDR3 sequence is CAWSVGGSGSYEQYF. The DNA for the CDR3 is TGTGCCTGGAGTGTTGGGGGTAGCGGGAGCTACGAGCAGTACTTC.